One sample yielded the 12 T cell receptor beta chains listed below, sequenced in a study of T-cell reconstitution after alpha-beta-depleted transplantation in children. Unique molecular identifiers featured in how the TCRbeta library was prepared. TCRdb fed the PCR reads into MiXCR, producing one record per CDR3 protein. The sample records over 85,000 distinct CDR3 sequences, about 6% being singletons. The input for sequencing was PBMCs, mostly from graft donor cells, taken 60 days after TCRalphabeta/CD19-depleted stem cell transplant. Receptor source: a female patient aged 2-15 years who had a stem cell transplant for Fanconi anemia, so the T cells may come from the graft donor.

This clonotype was seen repeatedly, ten times or more. The chain is built from TRBV24-1 and TRBJ2-1, with TRBD2 matching over 12 bases. Germline V lookup: CDR1 KGHDR, CDR2 SFDVKD. The CDR3 loop spans 16 amino acids. V dropped 1 base and J dropped 8; count of bases not matched to a gene: 5. The CDR3 region has the DNA TGTGCCACCAGTGATTTTTCTAGCGGGGGGGCCTATGAGCAGTTCTTC. Protein sequence: CATSDFSSGGAYEQFF.

The sample holds many counts of this clonotype. CDR3 amino acids: CASSLTSLRADTQYF. CDR3 coding DNA: TGCGCCAGCAGCTTGACTAGCTTAAGGGCAGATACGCAGTATTTT. The chain employs TRBV5-1 and TRBJ2-3; perhaps TRBD2 as D (6 bases). Germline assignment: CDR1 SGHRS and CDR2 YFSETQ. The CDR3 is 15 amino acids. The V gene lost 1 base and the J gene lost 4 bases, with 13 bases spanning the gap.

The chain joins TRBV9 to TRBJ2-1; D call uncertain. Germline CDR1 and CDR2: SGDLS and YYNGEE. V was pared by 0 bases and J by 5 bases, with 12 bases between. The CDR3 loop spans 15 amino acids. CDR3 sequence: CASSVGGSPDNEQFF. CDR3 coding DNA: TGTGCCAGCAGCGTAGGGGGTAGTCCCGACAATGAGCAGTTCTTC.

V gene TRBV7-9 combines with J gene TRBJ1-1; D uncertain. Trimming left V 7 bases short and J 1 base short, with 13 bases between. The CDR3 covers 14 residues. The V gene's germline CDR1 is SEHNR and CDR2 FQNEAQ (reference sequence). DNA of the CDR3: TGTGCCAGCAAAAGGATAGGGAAGAACACTGAAGCTTTCTTT. Translating gives CASKRIGKNTEAFF. Drawing the rest from reference TRBV7-9 and TRBJ1-1, the complete variable domain is DTGVSQNPRHKITKRGQNVTFRCDPISEHNRLYWYRQTLGQGPEFLTYFQNEAQLEKSRLLSDRFSAERPKGSFSTLEIQRTEQGDSAMYLCASKRIGKNTEAFFGQGTRLTVV.

This clonotype has ten or more counts. The V call is TRBV29-1, the J call TRBJ2-5; the D gene is possibly TRBD2 (6 bases). The CDR3 is made up of 13 amino acids. The V end lost 4 bases, the J end lost 1 base, and 10 bases lay between the germline ends. Germline CDR1 is SQVTM and CDR2 is ANQGSEA. The CDR3 reads CSVGGVLQETQYF. CDR3 in DNA: TGCAGCGTTGGGGGGGTCCTCCAAGAGACCCAGTACTTC.

J is TRBJ1-6 and V is TRBV7-9; D may be TRBD1 (6 bases). The germline V gene has CDR1 SEHNR and CDR2 FQNEAQ (reference sequence). CDR3 length: 14 residues. V was cut by 4 bases and J by 7 bases, with 11 bases left in between. CDR3 in amino acids: CASSYKGGNSPLHF. The CDR3 DNA is TGTGCCAGCAGCTACAAGGGGGGGAATTCACCCCTCCACTTT.

In its sample, this clonotype was seen many times. The genes are TRBV28 and TRBJ2-7; D remains unclear. The CDR3 runs to 17 residues. Germline V CDR1 and CDR2: MDHEN, SYDVKM. Deletions cut 5 bases from V and 1 base from J, with 21 bases between. The CDR3 loop is CASSPTLRLLFSYEQYF. For the CDR3, the DNA is TGTGCCAGCAGTCCTACCTTAAGACTTCTTTTTTCCTACGAGCAGTACTTC.

This clonotype has more than one count but fewer than ten. The genes are TRBV7-3 and TRBJ2-5; TRBD1 is a possible D gene (6 bases). Trimming pared 2 bases from V and 2 bases from J, leaving 12 bases between. Germline assignment: CDR1 SGHTA and CDR2 FQGTGA. The CDR3 is 15 amino acids. Here the CDR3 reads CASSLLRGSQETQYF. In DNA form, the CDR3 reads TGTGCCAGCAGCTTATTAAGGGGGTCACAAGAGACCCAGTACTTC.

This clonotype was seen a few times. The gene calls are TRBV21-1 and TRBJ2-5; the D call TRBD1 from the table was never checked on the DNA. TRBV21-1 is noted as a pseudogene. There are 15 residues in the CDR3. CDR3 sequence (DNA): TGTGCCAGCAGCAAACGAGACTGGGGGTTAAAGACCCAGTACTTC. This translates into CASSKRDWGLKTQYF.

This clonotype has ten or more counts. The rearrangement joins TRBV15 to TRBJ2-5; D not certain. V was trimmed by 5 bases and J by 4 bases, leaving 17 bases between them. CDR1 is LNHNV and CDR2 is YYDKDF in the germline V gene (reference sequence). This CDR3 is 15 amino acids long. The CDR3, as DNA: TGTGCCACCAGCCTCCCCGGTGATTACCTAGAGACCCAGTACTTC. This translates into CATSLPGDYLETQYF. The full variable domain, rest sourced from reference TRBV15 and TRBJ2-5, is DAMVIQNPRYQVTQFGKPVTLSCSQTLNHNVMYWYQQKSSQAPKLLFHYYDKDFNNEADTPDNFQSRRPNTSFCFLDIRSPGLGDTAMYLCATSLPGDYLETQYFGPGTRLLVL.

The chain joins TRBV7-6 to TRBJ2-1; 10 nucleotides line up with TRBD2. The CDR3 has 16 residues. Unmatched junction bases numbered 10, after V lost 1 base and J lost 10 bases. Germline V CDR1 and CDR2: SGHVS, FNYEAQ. In DNA, the CDR3 is TGTGCCAGCAGCTTAGGGGCCGGGACTAGCGTCGGGGAGCAGTTCTTC. Residues: CASSLGAGTSVGEQFF.

This clonotype appeared a few times. The chain couples TRBV18 to TRBJ2-7, with D unclear. CDR3 length: 13 residues. The ends were cut back, 3 bases at V and 4 bases at J, with 10 bases in the middle. Germline V gene lookup returns CDR1 KGHSH and CDR2 LQKENI. This CDR3 is CASSPGAGYEQYF. The CDR3 DNA follows: TGTGCCAGCTCACCCGGCGCCGGATACGAGCAGTACTTC. Based on the CDR3 plus reference TRBV18 and TRBJ2-7, the full variable domain is NAGVMQNPRHLVRRRGQEARLRCSPMKGHSHVYWYRQLPEEGLKFMVYLQKENIIDESGMPKERFSAEFPKEGPSILRIQQVVRGDSAAYFCASSPGAGYEQYFGPGTRLTVT.